This T cell receptor beta chain came from a study of cytomegalovirus exposure and HLA in healthy donors. PCR involved 60 Vbeta and 13 Jbeta primers. Clones were sequenced by immunoSEQ multiplex PCR, and TCRdb holds only the in-frame ones, with some missing. The top ten clones hold 16% of a sample with 90,000 or so clones, 70% to 75% of them seen once. Germline V CDR1 and CDR2: MNHEY, SMNVEV (reference sequence). With 10 bases removed from V and 4 bases from J, the gap between germline ends came to 8 bases. The CDR3 is 11 residues long. This clone occurred once. The receptor's source is a woman between 18 and 29 years old in good health and CMV-seropositive. The sample consisted of PBMCs. V gene TRBV27 combines with J gene TRBJ2-1; D not certain. CDR3 sequence (DNA): TGTGCCACCACATATTACAATGAGCAGTTCTTC. Its protein is CATTYYNEQFF.